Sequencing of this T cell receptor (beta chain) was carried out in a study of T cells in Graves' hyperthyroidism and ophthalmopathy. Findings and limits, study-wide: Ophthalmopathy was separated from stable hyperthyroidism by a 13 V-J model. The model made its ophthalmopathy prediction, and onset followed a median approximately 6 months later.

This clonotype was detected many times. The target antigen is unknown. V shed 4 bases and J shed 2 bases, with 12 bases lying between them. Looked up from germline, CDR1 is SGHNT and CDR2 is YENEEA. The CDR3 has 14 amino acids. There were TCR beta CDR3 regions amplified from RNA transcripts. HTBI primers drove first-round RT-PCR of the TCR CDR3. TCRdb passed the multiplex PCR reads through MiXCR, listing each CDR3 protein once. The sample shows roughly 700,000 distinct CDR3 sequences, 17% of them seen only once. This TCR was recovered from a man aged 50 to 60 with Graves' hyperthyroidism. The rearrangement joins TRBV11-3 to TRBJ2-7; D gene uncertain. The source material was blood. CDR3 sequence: CASSSPGRPYEQYF. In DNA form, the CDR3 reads TGTGCCAGCAGCTCCCCCGGTAGGCCCTACGAGCAGTACTTC. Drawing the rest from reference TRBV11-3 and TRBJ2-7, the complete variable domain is EAGVVQSPRYKIIEKKQPVAFWCNPISGHNTLYWYLQNLGQGPELLIRYENEEAVDDSQLPKDRFSAERLKGVDSTLKIQPAELGDSAVYLCASSSPGRPYEQYFGPGTRLTVT.